This is a list of T cell receptor beta chains from one sample in a study of T-cell reconstitution after alpha-beta-depleted transplantation in children. One entry per CDR3 protein, called by TCRdb with MiXCR from the PCR reads. The repertoire has more than 85,000 distinct CDR3 sequences, 10% of them found once; the top ten carry about 8.8%. The sample in question was PBMCs from the stem cell graft donor, obtained from the stem cell graft. The origin of the receptors is a human donor who donated a stem cell graft to a child with acute lymphoblastic leukemia. Each CDR3 is given with its conserved first and last residue. The D gene is left open where the match is weak. Some rows mark clone size as missing; the rest say once, few, many or name a class of expanded clone.

clone size	D gene	V gene	J gene	CDR3 DNA	CDR3 protein
many	TRBD2	TRBV20-1	TRBJ2-2	TGCAGTGCTAGAGAGGGTCGACTAGCGGGCATGAACACCGGGGAGCTGTTTTTT	CSAREGRLAGMNTGELFF
many	TRBD1	TRBV5-1	TRBJ2-7	TGCGCCAGCAGCAACCCGGGACAGGGGAGAGACGAGCAGTACTTC	CASSNPGQGRDEQYF
many	NA	TRBV21-1	TRBJ2-7	TGTGCCAGCAACCAGGGACTAGCGGGGGACTACGAGCAGTACTTC	CASNQGLAGDYEQYF
many	NA	TRBV20-1	TRBJ2-7	TGCAGTGCTAGAGTTATCCGGGACTTACGCTACGAGCAGTACTTC	CSARVIRDLRYEQYF
NA	NA	TRBV6-1	TRBJ2-7	TGTGCCAGCAAGAGGGTCGGTCAGAGCGAGCAGTACTTC	CASKRVGQSEQYF
many	NA	TRBV5-5	TRBJ2-3	TGTGCCAGCAGGGTTCAGCTCACAGATACGCAGTATTTT	CASRVQLTDTQYF
many	NA	TRBV2	TRBJ2-1	TGTGCCAGCACCTCTACCACAGGAATGCATGAGCAGTTCTTC	CASTSTTGMHEQFF
many	NA	TRBV24-1	TRBJ2-1	TGTGCCACCAGTGATTCAGGGTTTTACTCCAATGAGCAGTTCTTC	CATSDSGFYSNEQFF
many	NA	TRBV6-2/TRBV6-3	TRBJ2-2	TGTGCCAGCAGTCCTAACGGGGAGCTGTTTTTT	CASSPNGELFF
many	NA	TRBV6-5	TRBJ1-6	TGTGCCAGCAGTTACGAGGGGAGCTCCTATAATTCACCCCTCCACTTT	CASSYEGSSYNSPLHF
many	NA	TRBV27	TRBJ2-1	TGTGCCAGCAGTTCCCCGGAGAACTCCAATGAGCAGTTCTTC	CASSSPENSNEQFF
many	TRBD1	TRBV5-4	TRBJ2-2	TGTGCCAGCAGCGTCGGGTGGACAGGGGGGGAGCTGTTTTTT	CASSVGWTGGELFF
many	NA	TRBV12-3/TRBV12-4	TRBJ1-6	TGTGCCAGCAGTTTGGTCCAGGGATTTTCACCCCTCCACTTT	CASSLVQGFSPLHF
many	TRBD1	TRBV5-1	TRBJ2-7	TGCGCCAGCAGCTTGGCCGGGACAGGGGGCTCCTACGAGCAGTACTTC	CASSLAGTGGSYEQYF
few	TRBD2	TRBV20-1	TRBJ2-5	TGCAGTGCAACTAGCGTGGAGACCCAGTACTTC	CSATSVETQYF
NA	TRBD1	TRBV27	TRBJ1-1	TGTGCCAGCAGTCTCCAGGACAGGCCCACTGAAGCTTTCTTT	CASSLQDRPTEAFF
many	NA	TRBV29-1	TRBJ1-5	TGCAGCGTTGGGGGGAACCGAGATCAGCCCCAGCATTTT	CSVGGNRDQPQHF
many	NA	TRBV28	TRBJ2-1	TGTGCCAGCAGTTTTAGCGGTAGGGCATATGAGCAGTTCTTC	CASSFSGRAYEQFF
many	NA	TRBV20-1	TRBJ2-3	TGCAGTGCTAGAGACGAGAGTGGTAGCTCTGGCACAGATACGCAGTATTTT	CSARDESGSSGTDTQYF
many	TRBD1	TRBV29-1	TRBJ2-2	TGCAGCGTCGGGGGACAGGGCGTTTGGACCGGGGAGCTGTTTTTT	CSVGGQGVWTGELFF
many	NA	TRBV7-6	TRBJ2-4	TGTGCCAGCAGCTTAGCAATAGCGGAGGACCCAGCCAAAAACATTCAGTACTTC	CASSLAIAEDPAKNIQYF
many	TRBD2	TRBV4-2	TRBJ2-2	TGTGCCAGCAGCCTCCGGACTAGCGATATCGGGGAGCTGTTTTTT	CASSLRTSDIGELFF
many	NA	TRBV5-1	TRBJ2-7	TGCGCCAGCAGCCTGATTTTCGATCACTACGAGCAGTACTTC	CASSLIFDHYEQYF
many	NA	TRBV12-3/TRBV12-4	TRBJ2-7	TGTGCCAGCAGTTTGAGGGTGGGACTCCCTTTCTACGAGCAGTACTTC	CASSLRVGLPFYEQYF
NA	TRBD1	TRBV20-1	TRBJ2-7	TGCAGTGCCACCCAGCGGACAGGAAGCCTAGGATCCTACGAGCAGTACTTC	CSATQRTGSLGSYEQYF
many	NA	TRBV27	TRBJ1-2	TGTGCCAGCAGAGCAGGGCCCTATGGCTACACCTTC	CASRAGPYGYTF
many	TRBD1	TRBV5-1	TRBJ2-7	TGCGCCAGCAGCTTGGACGGGACAGGGAGTACCGACGAGCAGTACTTC	CASSLDGTGSTDEQYF
few	TRBD1	TRBV20-1	TRBJ2-1	TGCAGTCAGACAGGGGCATCCTACAATGAGCAGTTCTTC	CSQTGASYNEQFF
many	NA	TRBV3-1	TRBJ2-1	TGTGCCAGCAGCCAAGATAAGAGGATATCCAGGGAGCACAATGAGCAGTTCTTC	CASSQDKRISREHNEQFF
many	NA	TRBV7-6	TRBJ1-3	TGTGCCAGCAGTCTCGAGGCGGGACTGAGCTCTGGAAACACCATATATTTT	CASSLEAGLSSGNTIYF
many	TRBD2	TRBV5-1	TRBJ2-2	TGCGCCAGCATACCGGGACTAGCTATCACCGGGGAGCTGTTTTTT	CASIPGLAITGELFF
large	TRBD2	TRBV27	TRBJ2-5	TGTGCCAGCAGCGTTGGCGGGGGGAGAGAGACCCAGTACTTC	CASSVGGGRETQYF
many	NA	TRBV5-1	TRBJ1-4	TGCGCCAGCAGCGTGGGGACGTCGGGGGGTGAAAAACTGTTTTTT	CASSVGTSGGEKLFF
many	NA	TRBV7-8	TRBJ2-3	TGTGCCAGCAGCCCACTAAGGTCTGGCACAGATACGCAGTATTTT	CASSPLRSGTDTQYF
many	NA	TRBV20-1	TRBJ2-5	TGCAGTGTAAGGCAGGGCAAAGAGACCCAGTACTTC	CSVRQGKETQYF
many	NA	TRBV7-9	TRBJ2-1	TGTGCCAGCAGCCCACCGAGGGCAGGTTACAATGAGCAGTTCTTC	CASSPPRAGYNEQFF
many	NA	TRBV4-3	TRBJ2-1	TGCGCCAGCAGCCAAGAAGGACTTTACAATGAGCAGTTCTTC	CASSQEGLYNEQFF
many	NA	TRBV5-1	TRBJ2-5	TGCGCCAGCAGCTTGGGCGGGCAAGAGACCCAGTACTTC	CASSLGGQETQYF
many	TRBD1	TRBV20-1	TRBJ1-1	TGCAGTGCTGCCCGAGGGCAGGGGGGCACTGAAGCTTTCTTT	CSAARGQGGTEAFF
NA	NA	TRBV7-8	TRBJ1-5	TGTTCCAGCAGCTTAATGGCGAGCAATCAGCCCCAGCATTTT	CSSSLMASNQPQHF
many	NA	TRBV3-1	TRBJ2-2	TGTGCCAGTCGGCCCCTAGCTAGCACCGGGGAGCTGTTTTTT	CASRPLASTGELFF
many	TRBD1	TRBV12-3/TRBV12-4	TRBJ1-2	TGTGCCAGCAGCCCCCGGGACAGGGGGTATGGCTACACCTTC	CASSPRDRGYGYTF
medium-sized	NA	TRBV4-2	TRBJ1-6	TGTGCCAGCAGCCAAGATCGCGGGACACCCCTCCACTTT	CASSQDRGTPLHF
many	NA	TRBV21-1	TRBJ2-1	TGTGCCAGCAGCAAAAGTTCGGGGGTACCTTACAATGAGCAGTTCTTC	CASSKSSGVPYNEQFF
many	NA	TRBV20-1	TRBJ1-3	TGCAGTGCTAGGTCTCGGTACAGCTCTGGAAACACCATATATTTT	CSARSRYSSGNTIYF
many	NA	TRBV7-2	TRBJ2-5	TGTGCCAGCAGCTTAGGGAGCGGGACATTACCGATAAACTTC	CASSLGSGTLPINF
many	NA	TRBV6-1	TRBJ2-1	TGTGCCAGCAGTCCCCTAAAGCCCCCCTACAATGAGCAGTTCTTC	CASSPLKPPYNEQFF
many	NA	TRBV5-1	TRBJ2-3	TGCGCCAGCAGCTTGGCCGGGGCAGATACGCAGTATTTT	CASSLAGADTQYF
NA	TRBD1	TRBV25-1	TRBJ1-4	TGTGCCAGCAGTGAACGGCAGGGGGTAAGGGAAAAACTGTTTTTT	CASSERQGVREKLFF
many	NA	TRBV3-1	TRBJ1-3	TGTGCCAGCAGCCAAGGTTCGGCCGGAAACACCATATATTTT	CASSQGSAGNTIYF
many	NA	TRBV6-5	TRBJ2-2	TGTGCCAGCAGTTACAGGGGGGAGACCGGGGAGCTGTTTTTT	CASSYRGETGELFF
NA	NA	TRBV5-3	TRBJ1-1	TGTGCCAGGGGCCCAGGTGTTCACAGGGCGAACACTGAAGCTTTCTTT	CARGPGVHRANTEAFF
many	NA	TRBV20-1	TRBJ2-7	TGCAGTGCCCATGTTAGGGCTAGTTCCTACGAGCAGTACTTC	CSAHVRASSYEQYF
many	NA	TRBV9	TRBJ1-3	TGTGCCAGCAGCCGGGACCGGGGGGAACCAAACACCATATATTTT	CASSRDRGEPNTIYF